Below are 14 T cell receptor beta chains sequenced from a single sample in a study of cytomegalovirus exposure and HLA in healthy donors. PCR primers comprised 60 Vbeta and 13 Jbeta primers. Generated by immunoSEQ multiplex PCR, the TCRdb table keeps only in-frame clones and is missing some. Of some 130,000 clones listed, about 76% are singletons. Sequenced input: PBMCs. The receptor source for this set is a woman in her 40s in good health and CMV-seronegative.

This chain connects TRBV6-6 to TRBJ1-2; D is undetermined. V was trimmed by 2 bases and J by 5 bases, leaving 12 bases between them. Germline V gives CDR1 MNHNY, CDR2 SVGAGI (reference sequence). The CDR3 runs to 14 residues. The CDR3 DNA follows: TGTGCCAGCAGTTACCCCGGGAGGTGGTATGGCTACACCTTC. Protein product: CASSYPGRWYGYTF.

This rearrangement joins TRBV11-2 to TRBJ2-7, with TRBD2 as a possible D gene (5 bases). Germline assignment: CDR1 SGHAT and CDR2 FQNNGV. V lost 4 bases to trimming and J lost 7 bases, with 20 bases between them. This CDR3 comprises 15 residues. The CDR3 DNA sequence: TGTGCCAGCAGCTCCATCCTCGGACCGAGAGGGGAGCAGTACTTC. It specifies CASSSILGPRGEQYF.

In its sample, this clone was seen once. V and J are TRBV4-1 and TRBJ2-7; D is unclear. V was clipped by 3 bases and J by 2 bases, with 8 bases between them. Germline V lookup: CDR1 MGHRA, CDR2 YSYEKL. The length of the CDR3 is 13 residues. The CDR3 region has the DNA TGCGCCAGCAGCCAGCCGGGTCCCTACGAGCAGTACTTC. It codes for CASSQPGPYEQYF.

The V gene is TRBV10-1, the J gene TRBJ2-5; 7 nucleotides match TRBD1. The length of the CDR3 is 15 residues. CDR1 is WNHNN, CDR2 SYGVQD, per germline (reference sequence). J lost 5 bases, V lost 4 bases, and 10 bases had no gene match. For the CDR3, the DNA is TGCGCCAGCAGTGGGGACAGTCGGAGAAGGGAGACCCAGTACTTC. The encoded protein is CASSGDSRRRETQYF.

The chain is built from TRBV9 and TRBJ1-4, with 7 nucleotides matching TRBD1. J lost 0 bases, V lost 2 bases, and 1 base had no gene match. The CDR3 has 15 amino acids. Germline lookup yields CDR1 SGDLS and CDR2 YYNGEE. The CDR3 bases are TGTGCCAGCAGCGTGGGGACAGCAACTAATGAAAAACTGTTTTTT. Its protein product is CASSVGTATNEKLFF. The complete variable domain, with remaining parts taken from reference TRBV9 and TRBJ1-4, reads DSGVTQTPKHLITATGQRVTLRCSPRSGDLSVYWYQQSLDQGLQFLIQYYNGEERAKGNILERFSAQQFPDLHSELNLSSLELGDSALYFCASSVGTATNEKLFFGSGTQLSVL.

The CDR3: CASSLATRRPSYEQYF. The CDR3 coding sequence is TGTGCCAGCAGCTTAGCGACCCGGAGGCCATCCTACGAGCAGTACTTC. V is TRBV7-6 and J is TRBJ2-7, with D possibly being TRBD2 (5 bases). CDR1 is SGHVS and CDR2 is FNYEAQ in the germline V gene. V was pared by 0 bases and J by 1 base, with 13 bases between. CDR3 length: 16 amino acids.

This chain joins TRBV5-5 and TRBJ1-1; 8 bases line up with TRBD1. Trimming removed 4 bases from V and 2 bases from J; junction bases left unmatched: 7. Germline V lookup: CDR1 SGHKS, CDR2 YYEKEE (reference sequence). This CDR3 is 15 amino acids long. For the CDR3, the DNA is TGTGCCAGCAGCGCAGGGGGCCTGTTTAACACTGAAGCTTTCTTT. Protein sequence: CASSAGGLFNTEAFF.

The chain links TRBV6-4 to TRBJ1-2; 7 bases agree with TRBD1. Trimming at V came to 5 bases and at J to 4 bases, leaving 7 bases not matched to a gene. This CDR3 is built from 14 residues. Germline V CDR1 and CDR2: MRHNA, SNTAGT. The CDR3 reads CASSRQGVGYGYTF. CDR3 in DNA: TGTGCCAGCAGTCGGCAGGGGGTGGGCTATGGCTACACCTTC.

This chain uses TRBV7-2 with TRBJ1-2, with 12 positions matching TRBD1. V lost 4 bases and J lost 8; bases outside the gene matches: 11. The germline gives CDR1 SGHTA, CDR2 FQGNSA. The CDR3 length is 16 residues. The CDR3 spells CASSSNQGQGAVGYTF. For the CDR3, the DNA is TGTGCCAGCAGCTCCAATCAGGGACAGGGGGCAGTGGGCTACACCTTC.

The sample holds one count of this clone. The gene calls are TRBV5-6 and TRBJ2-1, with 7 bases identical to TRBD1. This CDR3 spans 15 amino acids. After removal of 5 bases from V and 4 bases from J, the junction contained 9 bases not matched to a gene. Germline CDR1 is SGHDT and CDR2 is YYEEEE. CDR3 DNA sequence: TGTGCCAGCAGGGTACAGGGGCCGGGGTACAATGAGCAGTTCTTC. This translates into CASRVQGPGYNEQFF.

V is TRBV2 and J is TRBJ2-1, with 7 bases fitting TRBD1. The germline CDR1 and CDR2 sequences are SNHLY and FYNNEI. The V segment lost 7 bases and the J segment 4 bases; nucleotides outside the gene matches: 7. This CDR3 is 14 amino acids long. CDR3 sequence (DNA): TGTGCCAGCATGAAGACAGGGAAATACAATGAGCAGTTCTTC. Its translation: CASMKTGKYNEQFF.

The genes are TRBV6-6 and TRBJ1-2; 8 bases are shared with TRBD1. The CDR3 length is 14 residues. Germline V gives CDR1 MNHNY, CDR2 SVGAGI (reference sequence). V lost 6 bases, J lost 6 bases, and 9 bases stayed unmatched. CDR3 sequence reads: CASSGQGTINGYTF. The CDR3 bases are TGTGCCAGCAGCGGACAGGGAACTATTAATGGCTACACCTTC.

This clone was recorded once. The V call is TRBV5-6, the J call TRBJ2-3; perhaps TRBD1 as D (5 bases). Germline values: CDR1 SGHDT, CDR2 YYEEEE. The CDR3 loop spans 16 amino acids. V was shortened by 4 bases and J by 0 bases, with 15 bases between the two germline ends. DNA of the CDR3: TGTGCCAGCAGCCCCTACCACAGGAGTAGCACAGATACGCAGTATTTT. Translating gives CASSPYHRSSTDTQYF.

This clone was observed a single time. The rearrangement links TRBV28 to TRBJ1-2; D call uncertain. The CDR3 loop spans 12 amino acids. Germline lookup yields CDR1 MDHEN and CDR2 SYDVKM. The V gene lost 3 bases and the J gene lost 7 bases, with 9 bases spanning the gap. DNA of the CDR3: TGTGCCAGCAGTTTCCGGGGTATTGGCTACACCTTC. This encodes CASSFRGIGYTF.